Below, 24 T cell receptor beta chains from the same sample are listed, as sequenced in a study of shared clonotypes between healthy human individuals. Here immunoSEQ multiplex PCR was the method, and the copy in TCRdb shows in-frame clones only, minus some. The sample records about 2,500,000 clones, more than 80% being singletons. The sequenced sample consisted of naive CD4+ T cells sorted from blood. Subset defined: CD45RA+ positively selected. The receptor source for this set is a young man in good health.

The rearrangement links TRBV6-5 to TRBJ1-2; 8 nucleotides match TRBD1. This CDR3 spans 14 amino acids. The germline V gene has CDR1 MNHEY and CDR2 SVGAGI. V shed 6 bases, J shed 6 bases, and the junction held 9 bases outside the gene matches. The CDR3 protein is CASRRTGTSNGYTF. CDR3 nucleotide sequence: TGTGCCAGCAGGCGGACAGGGACTAGTAATGGCTACACCTTC.

The genes are TRBV5-4 and TRBJ2-5; 7 bases agree with TRBD1. V lost 4 bases and J lost 4; bases outside the gene matches: 7. Per the germline V gene, CDR1 is SGHNT and CDR2 is YYREEE (reference sequence). The CDR3 is made up of 14 amino acids. Written as DNA, the CDR3 is TGTGCCAGCAGCCTTAAGACAGGGATAGAGACCCAGTACTTC. This codes for CASSLKTGIETQYF.

The table lists this clone with a count of one. The chain joins TRBV5-1 to TRBJ2-5, with 8 bases lining up with TRBD1. CDR1 is SGHRS, CDR2 YFSETQ, per germline. The CDR3 runs 15 residues. V dropped 3 bases and J dropped 4; count of bases not matched to a gene: 8. The CDR3: CASSSNQGARETQYF. The CDR3 DNA sequence: TGCGCCAGCAGCTCGAACCAGGGGGCCCGAGAGACCCAGTACTTC.

Comment on this clone: At the DNA level, this CDR3 is encoded by other sequences in the same sample as well. The chain links TRBV28 to TRBJ2-1; 7 bases line up with TRBD2. CDR3 length equals 13 residues. Unmatched junction bases numbered 3, after V lost 3 bases and J lost 7 bases. Germline values: CDR1 MDHEN, CDR2 SYDVKM. CDR3 bases: TGTGCCAGCAGTTTGGGGGGGGGAAATGAGCAGTTCTTC. Protein product: CASSLGGGNEQFF.

The chain recombines TRBV27 with TRBJ2-1, with TRBD2 matching 12 bases. The ends lost 2 bases at V and 7 bases at J; junction bases unmatched: 15. The CDR3 length is 19 residues. The germline V gene encodes CDR1 MNHEY and CDR2 SMNVEV (reference sequence). CDR3 in amino acids: CASSLVGLAGSGRGNEQFF. The DNA for the CDR3 is TGTGCCAGCAGTTTAGTGGGACTAGCGGGCTCAGGGAGGGGGAATGAGCAGTTCTTC.

The rearrangement uses TRBV7-3 and TRBJ2-1; 12 bases fit TRBD2. Germline CDR1 and CDR2: SGHTA and FQGTGA. V was pared by 5 bases and J by 7 bases, with 9 bases of the junction left unmatched. This CDR3 comprises 16 residues. CDR3 sequence (DNA): TGTGCCAGCAGCCCAACTTGGCTAGCGGGAGGGAATGAGCAGTTCTTC. Its protein product is CASSPTWLAGGNEQFF. The full variable domain, its missing parts supplied by reference TRBV7-3 and TRBJ2-1, is GAGVSQTPSNKVTEKGKYVELRCDPISGHTALYWYRQSLGQGPEFLIYFQGTGAADDSGLPNDRFFAVRPEGSVSTLKIQRTERGDSAVYLCASSPTWLAGGNEQFFGPGTRLTVL.

This sequence joins TRBV15 and TRBJ2-1, with D possibly matching TRBD1 (5 bases). Trimming cost V 0 bases and J 10 bases, with 7 bases left between them. Per the germline V gene, CDR1 is LNHNV and CDR2 is YYDKDF (reference sequence). The CDR3 extends over 12 amino acids. CDR3 nucleotide sequence: TGTGCCACCAGCAGAGATTGGACAGAGCAGTTCTTC. Its protein product is CATSRDWTEQFF.

This clone was detected once. The V call is TRBV29-1, the J call TRBJ2-3; D is unresolved. The CDR3 sequence is 13 residues long. The V end lost 5 bases, the J end lost 10 bases, and 19 bases lay between the germline ends. Germline loops: CDR1 SQVTM, CDR2 ANQGSEA. CDR3 coding DNA: TGCAGCGTTAAAAGTTCGCCCCACCCGGCGCAGTATTTT. It codes for CSVKSSPHPAQYF.

The V call is TRBV6-6, the J call TRBJ1-1; D might be TRBD1 (5 bases). The CDR3 spans 13 residues. The germline CDR1 and CDR2 sequences are MNHNY and SVGAGI (reference sequence). Between the trimmed V and J ends, which lost 8 bases and 1 base, there was a span of 11 bases. CDR3 DNA sequence: TGTGCCAGCCACCGGGGCCAGAACACTGAAGCTTTCTTT. Its protein product is CASHRGQNTEAFF.

The chain combines TRBV27 with TRBJ2-1; 7 bases match TRBD1. Unmatched junction bases numbered 5, after V lost 4 bases and J lost 2 bases. Germline lookup yields CDR1 MNHEY and CDR2 SMNVEV (reference sequence). This CDR3 is 15 amino acids long. The CDR3 protein is CASSSGGSAYNEQFF. For the CDR3, the DNA is TGTGCCAGCAGTTCAGGGGGTTCAGCCTACAATGAGCAGTTCTTC.

This clone was observed once. The chain has TRBV2 and TRBJ2-5; no definite D call. V dropped 4 bases and J dropped 1 base, with 10 bases sitting between them. This CDR3 contains 14 residues. Germline V CDR1 and CDR2: SNHLY, FYNNEI. The CDR3: CASSVSRGQETQYF. The CDR3 DNA sequence: TGTGCCAGCAGTGTTTCACGCGGCCAAGAGACCCAGTACTTC. The whole variable domain, remainder taken from reference TRBV2 and TRBJ2-5, is EPEVTQTPSHQVTQMGQEVILRCVPISNHLYFYWYRQILGQKVEFLVSFYNNEISEKSEIFDDQFSVERPDGSNFTLKIRSTKLEDSAMYFCASSVSRGQETQYFGPGTRLLVL.

The gene calls are TRBV7-9 and TRBJ2-3; D is possibly TRBD1 or TRBD2 (5 bases each). V was clipped by 7 bases and J by 11 bases, with 16 bases between them. CDR3 length: 12 residues. Germline V gives CDR1 SEHNR, CDR2 FQNEAQ (reference sequence). The DNA of the CDR3 is TGTGCCAGCATCTCCTATGGGGGAGAGCAGTATTTT. Protein product: CASISYGGEQYF.

The rearrangement joins TRBV14 to TRBJ2-3, with 9 bases identical to TRBD2. Losses at the gene ends were 7 bases for V and 7 bases for J; bases not matched to a gene: 15. The length of the CDR3 is 16 residues. In germline, CDR1 is SGHDN, CDR2 FVKESK. Here the CDR3 DNA reads TGTGCCAGCACCCTGAGGGCGGGGGGGCCGACCCATACGCAGTATTTT. This translates into CASTLRAGGPTHTQYF.

This clone was seen more than once but under ten times. The chain uses TRBV2 and TRBJ1-6; TRBD1 might be the D (6 bases). Germline assignment: CDR1 SNHLY and CDR2 FYNNEI. CDR3 length: 14 amino acids. V gave up 6 bases and J gave up 3 bases, with 9 bases separating them. CDR3 bases: TGTGCCAGCAGCAGACAGGACTATAATTCACCCCTCCACTTT. Encoded protein: CASSRQDYNSPLHF. The variable domain in full, completed from reference TRBV2 and TRBJ1-6, reads EPEVTQTPSHQVTQMGQEVILRCVPISNHLYFYWYRQILGQKVEFLVSFYNNEISEKSEIFDDQFSVERPDGSNFTLKIRSTKLEDSAMYFCASSRQDYNSPLHFGNGTRLTVT.

The gene calls are TRBV2 and TRBJ2-7; D gene unclear. Between the trimmed V and J ends, which lost 1 base and 6 bases, there was a span of 4 bases. Per the germline V gene, CDR1 is SNHLY and CDR2 is FYNNEI. This CDR3 is 11 amino acids long. The CDR3 loop is CASSEDLEQYF. CDR3 coding DNA: TGTGCCAGCAGTGAAGATCTCGAGCAGTACTTC. Combining the CDR3 with reference TRBV2 and TRBJ2-7 gives the whole variable domain EPEVTQTPSHQVTQMGQEVILRCVPISNHLYFYWYRQILGQKVEFLVSFYNNEISEKSEIFDDQFSVERPDGSNFTLKIRSTKLEDSAMYFCASSEDLEQYFGPGTRLTVT.

As concerns this clone: The sample has other DNA sequences that encode this CDR3 too. V is TRBV5-1 and J is TRBJ1-1; TRBD1 aligns across 7 bases. The germline V gene encodes CDR1 SGHRS and CDR2 YFSETQ. Germline trimming cut 4 bases from V and 0 bases from J; bases unmatched to any gene: 6. The CDR3 spans 15 residues. The CDR3, as DNA: TGCGCCAGCAGCGGCAGACAGGGTATGAACACTGAAGCTTTCTTT. This codes for CASSGRQGMNTEAFF.

The V gene is TRBV11-2, the J gene TRBJ2-1, with 10 bases matching TRBD2. Germline V gene lookup returns CDR1 SGHAT and CDR2 FQNNGV. The CDR3 runs to 15 residues. V shed 5 bases and J 2 bases; nucleotides not matched to a gene: 3. CDR3 loop: CASSGSGGAYNEQFF. The CDR3 region has the DNA TGTGCCAGCAGCGGCAGCGGGGGGGCCTACAATGAGCAGTTCTTC. The entire variable domain, with the rest obtained from reference TRBV11-2 and TRBJ2-1, is as follows: EAGVAQSPRYKIIEKRQSVAFWCNPISGHATLYWYQQILGQGPKLLIQFQNNGVVDDSQLPKDRFSAERLKGVDSTLKIQPAKLEDSAVYLCASSGSGGAYNEQFFGPGTRLTVL.

V gene TRBV2 combines with J gene TRBJ2-3; D could derive from TRBD1 or TRBD2 (5 bases each). Trimming took 4 bases from V and 2 from J, leaving 10 bases between them. There are 14 residues in the CDR3. CDR1 and CDR2 from the germline V gene are SNHLY and FYNNEI. The CDR3 DNA follows: TGTGCCAGCAGTGCGGGGCCCGACACAGATACGCAGTATTTT. The encoded protein is CASSAGPDTDTQYF.

This chain joins TRBV5-1 and TRBJ1-6; 7 positions match TRBD1. Trimming removed 0 bases from V and 7 bases from J; junction bases left unmatched: 7. This CDR3 region has 16 residues. The V gene's germline CDR1 is SGHRS and CDR2 YFSETQ. CDR3 amino acids: CASSLDRGVRNSPLHF. The CDR3 nucleotides read TGCGCCAGCAGCTTGGACAGGGGCGTACGGAATTCACCCCTCCACTTT.

Details on this clone: The sample contains more than one DNA sequence encoding this CDR3. This chain joins TRBV2 and TRBJ2-2, with 8 positions matching TRBD1. The germline V gene has CDR1 SNHLY and CDR2 FYNNEI. V shed 7 bases, J shed 5 bases, and the junction held 6 bases outside the gene matches. CDR3 length: 14 amino acids. Here the CDR3 DNA reads TGTGCCAGCAACGGACAGGGAGGTACCGGGGAGCTGTTTTTT. Protein sequence: CASNGQGGTGELFF.

The chain has TRBV7-8 and TRBJ1-1; possibly TRBD1 for D (6 bases). The germline V gene encodes CDR1 SGHVS and CDR2 FQNEAQ. CDR3 size: 14 residues. The V and J ends lost 3 bases and 1 base respectively, with 9 bases between them. The CDR3 bases are TGTGCCAGCAGCTTCGTACAGGGGAACACTGAAGCTTTCTTT. The encoded protein is CASSFVQGNTEAFF.

The V gene is TRBV7-2, the J gene TRBJ2-1, with TRBD2 matching 10 bases. V lost 5 bases and J lost 4; bases outside the gene matches: 8. Looked up from germline, CDR1 is SGHTA and CDR2 is FQGNSA. This CDR3 comprises 16 residues. Here the CDR3 DNA reads TGTGCCAGCAGCGGACAACTAGCGGGGTTATACAATGAGCAGTTCTTC. This sequence encodes CASSGQLAGLYNEQFF.

This clone was seen only once. The sample has other DNA sequences that encode this CDR3 too. CDR3 protein: CAWREDSYEQYF. The CDR3, as DNA: TGTGCCTGGAGAGAAGACAGCTACGAGCAGTACTTC. The chain combines TRBV30 with TRBJ2-7; D is perhaps TRBD1 (5 bases). Germline CDR1 is GTSNPN and CDR2 is SVGIG (reference sequence). Trimming left V 3 bases short and J 3 bases short, with 9 bases between. The length of the CDR3 is 12 residues.

This sequence joins TRBV7-2 and TRBJ1-2; D remains unclear. V lost 6 bases to trimming and J lost 4 bases, with 15 bases between them. Germline lookup yields CDR1 SGHTA and CDR2 FQGNSA. The CDR3 covers 14 residues. CDR3 sequence: CASSLRRVGYGYTF. CDR3 in DNA: TGTGCCAGCAGTCTCAGGAGGGTCGGCTATGGCTACACCTTC. The variable domain in full, with the rest retrieved from reference TRBV7-2 and TRBJ1-2, is GAGVSQSPSNKVTEKGKDVELRCDPISGHTALYWYRQSLGQGLEFLIYFQGNSAPDKSGLPSDRFSAERTGGSVSTLTIQRTQQEDSAVYLCASSLRRVGYGYTFGSGTRLTVV.